These T cell receptor beta chains were read from a single sample in a study of T cells in Graves' hyperthyroidism and ophthalmopathy. In TCRdb, the multiplex PCR reads were re-called with MiXCR into one record per CDR3 protein. The sample consists of around 250,000 distinct CDR3 sequences, more than 12% of them appearing once. Specimen: blood. The origin of the receptors is a woman aged 40 to 50 with Graves' hyperthyroidism that later progressed to Graves' ophthalmopathy. The CDR3 runs from the conserved cysteine through the conserved F or W. Each record gives: D gene, V gene, clone size, J gene, CDR3 protein, CDR3 DNA. D genes are given only for firm matches. Where a row states a size, it is once, few, many or the class of an expanded clone; other rows omit it.

D: -; V: TRBV5-1; size: many; J: TRBJ2-5; CDR3: CASSYGLKETQYF; DNA: TGCGCCAGCTCATACGGTCTCAAAGAGACCCAGTACTTC
D: TRBD1; V: TRBV6-1; size: many; J: TRBJ2-7; CDR3: CASSYGQASYEQYF; DNA: TGTGCCAGCAGTTATGGACAGGCCTCCTACGAGCAGTACTTC
D: -; V: TRBV18; size: many; J: TRBJ2-7; CDR3: CASSARDSRFEQYF; DNA: TGTGCCAGCTCAGCAAGGGACTCCCGTTTTGAGCAGTACTTC
D: -; V: TRBV20-1; size: many; J: TRBJ2-3; CDR3: CSARVGADTQYF; DNA: TGCAGTGCTAGAGTTGGGGCAGATACGCAGTATTTT
D: TRBD1; V: TRBV4-1; size: many; J: TRBJ2-7; CDR3: CASSQLDRVSGYEQYF; DNA: TGCGCCAGCAGCCAGCTAGACAGGGTATCTGGGTACGAGCAGTACTTC
D: -; V: TRBV15; size: many; J: TRBJ1-1; CDR3: CATSRFDSGAFF; DNA: TGTGCCACCAGCAGGTTCGACAGCGGGGCTTTCTTT
D: -; V: TRBV18; size: many; J: TRBJ2-1; CDR3: CASAPNGALLNEQFF; DNA: TGTGCCAGCGCCCCGAACGGGGCGCTTTTGAATGAGCAGTTCTTC
D: -; V: TRBV20-1; size: few; J: TRBJ1-1; CDR3: CSARRGGTGTEAFF; DNA: TGCAGTGCTAGGAGGGGGGGGACGGGCACTGAAGCTTTCTTT
D: TRBD2; V: TRBV2; size: few; J: TRBJ2-1; CDR3: CASSIKPGLDYNEQFF; DNA: TGTGCCAGCAGCATAAAGCCGGGACTAGACTACAATGAGCAGTTCTTC
D: -; V: TRBV27; size: many; J: TRBJ2-1; CDR3: CASSLYAVSYNEQFF; DNA: TGTGCCAGCAGTTTATATGCGGTGTCCTACAATGAGCAGTTCTTC
D: TRBD1; V: TRBV18; size: many; J: TRBJ1-2; CDR3: CASSPFGTGGLGYTF; DNA: TGTGCCAGCTCACCGTTTGGGACAGGGGGACTGGGCTACACCTTC
D: TRBD2; V: TRBV20-1; size: many; J: TRBJ2-5; CDR3: CSARGLAGVQETQYF; DNA: TGCAGTGCTAGAGGACTAGCGGGGGTACAAGAGACCCAGTACTTC
D: -; V: TRBV2; size: -; J: TRBJ1-6; CDR3: CAGMRETWLNYKSPLHF; DNA: TGTGCCGGCATGCGGGAGACCTGGCTTAACTATAAGTCACCCCTCCACTTT
D: -; V: TRBV29-1; size: many; J: TRBJ2-1; CDR3: CSAPARETKSYNEQFF; DNA: TGCAGCGCCCCAGCGAGAGAGACAAAGTCCTACAATGAGCAGTTCTTC
D: TRBD1; V: TRBV27; size: many; J: TRBJ1-5; CDR3: CASSLQGGGNQPQHF; DNA: TGTGCCAGCAGTCTCCAGGGGGGTGGCAATCAGCCCCAGCATTTT